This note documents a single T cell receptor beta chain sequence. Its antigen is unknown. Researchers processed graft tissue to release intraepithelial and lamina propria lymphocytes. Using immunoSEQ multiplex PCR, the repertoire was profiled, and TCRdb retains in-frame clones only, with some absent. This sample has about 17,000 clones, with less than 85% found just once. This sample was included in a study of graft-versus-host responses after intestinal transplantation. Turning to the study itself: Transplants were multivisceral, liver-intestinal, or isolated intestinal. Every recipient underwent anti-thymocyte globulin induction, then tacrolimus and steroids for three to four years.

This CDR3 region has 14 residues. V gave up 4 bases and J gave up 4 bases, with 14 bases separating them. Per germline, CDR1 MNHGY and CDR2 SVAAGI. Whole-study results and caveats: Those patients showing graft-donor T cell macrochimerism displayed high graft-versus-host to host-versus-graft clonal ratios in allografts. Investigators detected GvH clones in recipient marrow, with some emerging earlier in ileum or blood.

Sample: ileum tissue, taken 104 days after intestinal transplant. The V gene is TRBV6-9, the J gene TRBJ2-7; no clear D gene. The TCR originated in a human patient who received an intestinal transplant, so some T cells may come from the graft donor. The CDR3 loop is CASSSSIQVYEQYF. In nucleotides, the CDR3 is TGTGCCAGCAGTTCCTCTATTCAGGTTTACGAGCAGTACTTC.